These 26 T cell receptor beta chains originate from one sample sequenced in a study of T cell responses to AZD1222 COVID-19 vaccine. This table comes from immunoSEQ multiplex PCR, and its TCRdb copy is limited to in-frame clones, with some not included. Found here are 100,000 or so clones, about four fifths of them singletons; the top ten hold 17%. This sample comprised peripheral blood, obtained on day 0 of AZD1222 vaccination. The source is an adult in good health.

The CDR3 is CASSLTGDTEAFF. CDR3 nucleotides: TGTGCCAGCAGCTTGACAGGGGACACTGAAGCTTTCTTT. The chain uses TRBV11-3 and TRBJ1-1, with 8 bases that match TRBD1. CDR1 is SGHNT and CDR2 is YENEEA in the germline V gene. This CDR3 region has 13 residues. Unmatched junction bases numbered 0, after V lost 3 bases and J lost 3 bases.

The genes are TRBV6-1 and TRBJ1-5; D perhaps matches TRBD1 (6 bases). The germline V gene has CDR1 MNHNS and CDR2 SASEGT. The V gene lost 2 bases and the J gene lost 4 bases, with 9 bases spanning the gap. This CDR3 is 14 amino acids long. The CDR3 loop reads CASSESRGNQPQHF. The CDR3 DNA follows: TGTGCCAGCAGTGAATCCAGGGGAAATCAGCCCCAGCATTTT.

The chain combines TRBV10-2 with TRBJ2-1; 13 bases are shared with TRBD2. V trimming: 7 bases; J trimming: 8 bases; junction bases outside the gene matches: 5. Germline loops: CDR1 WSHSY, CDR2 SAAADI. The CDR3 has 14 amino acids. The CDR3 sequence: CASTTSGGADEQFF. Here the CDR3 DNA reads TGCGCCAGCACTACTAGCGGGGGGGCCGATGAGCAGTTCTTC.

A few counts support this clone. This sequence joins TRBV7-3 and TRBJ2-3; D possibly matches TRBD1 or TRBD2 (6 bases each). The CDR3 loop spans 13 amino acids. The V gene's germline CDR1 is SGHTA and CDR2 FQGTGA. Deletions cut 5 bases from V and 6 bases from J, with 12 bases between. The CDR3: CASSSIGGDTQYF. CDR3 nucleotides: TGTGCCAGCAGCAGTATAGGGGGGGATACGCAGTATTTT.

The rearrangement links TRBV24-1 to TRBJ2-7; a weak D match, TRBD1 (5 bases). V dropped 5 bases and J dropped 5 bases, with 12 bases sitting between them. Germline V lookup: CDR1 KGHDR, CDR2 SFDVKD. CDR3 length: 13 residues. The CDR3 reads CATSGRAGHEQYF. CDR3 DNA sequence: TGTGCCACCAGTGGTCGGGCAGGGCACGAGCAGTACTTC.

The gene calls are TRBV12-3 or TRBV12-4 and TRBJ2-2, with D unresolved. The CDR3 is 12 residues long. Deletions cut 7 bases from V and 2 bases from J, with 5 bases between. CDR3 sequence reads: CASKYNTGELFF. The CDR3 DNA sequence: TGTGCCAGCAAATATAACACCGGGGAGCTGTTTTTT.

The chain uses TRBV19 and TRBJ1-5; D unresolved. Germline CDR1 is LNHDA and CDR2 is SQIVND (reference sequence). The V end lost 8 bases, the J end lost 0 bases, and 23 bases lay between the germline ends. The CDR3 extends over 18 amino acids. This chain's CDR3 is CASARRMGVAYSNQPQHF. The CDR3 DNA follows: TGTGCCAGTGCACGGAGAATGGGAGTAGCTTATAGCAATCAGCCCCAGCATTTT. The whole variable domain, filled in from reference TRBV19 and TRBJ1-5, reads DGGITQSPKYLFRKEGQNVTLSCEQNLNHDAMYWYRQDPGQGLRLIYYSQIVNDFQKGDIAEGYSVSREKKESFPLTVTSAQKNPTAFYLCASARRMGVAYSNQPQHFGDGTRLSIL.

For the CDR3, the DNA is TGTGCCAGCAGTGCCTGGGGGGGCGGGCAGCCCCAGCATTTT. Its protein is CASSAWGGGQPQHF. The rearrangement uses TRBV6-4 and TRBJ1-5, with D tentatively TRBD1 (6 bases). The CDR3 covers 14 residues. Germline V gives CDR1 MRHNA, CDR2 SNTAGT. Trimming took 4 bases from V and 7 from J, leaving 14 bases between them.

The V call is TRBV5-4, the J call TRBJ2-7, with 9 bases identical to TRBD1. The V gene's germline CDR1 is SGHNT and CDR2 YYREEE (reference sequence). The V segment lost 1 base and the J segment 4 bases; nucleotides outside the gene matches: 9. The CDR3 loop spans 16 amino acids. CDR3 in amino acids: CASSLPGQGRKYEQYF. The CDR3 DNA reads TGTGCCAGCAGCTTGCCCGGACAGGGGAGGAAGTACGAGCAGTACTTC.

This chain connects TRBV11-3 to TRBJ2-2; 7 bases line up with TRBD1. The CDR3 length is 16 residues. Germline-derived CDR1 and CDR2 are SGHNT and YENEEA. V shed 5 bases and J 2 bases; nucleotides not matched to a gene: 8. The CDR3 region is CASSKQGPPNTGELFF. DNA for the CDR3: TGTGCCAGCAGCAAACAGGGGCCCCCCAACACCGGGGAGCTGTTTTTT. The full variable domain, its missing parts supplied by reference TRBV11-3 and TRBJ2-2, is EAGVVQSPRYKIIEKKQPVAFWCNPISGHNTLYWYLQNLGQGPELLIRYENEEAVDDSQLPKDRFSAERLKGVDSTLKIQPAELGDSAVYLCASSKQGPPNTGELFFGEGSRLTVL.

This chain connects TRBV11-2 to TRBJ2-3; D unresolved. Trimming removed 4 bases at V and 6 bases at J, with 2 bases between. Germline lookup yields CDR1 SGHAT and CDR2 FQNNGV. CDR3 length: 10 residues. The CDR3 region is CASSWDTQYF. The CDR3 DNA reads as TGTGCCAGCAGCTGGGATACGCAGTATTTT.

The rearrangement joins TRBV7-9 to TRBJ2-7; D possibly corresponds to TRBD2 (5 bases). The CDR3 length is 15 residues. V was pared by 4 bases and J by 3 bases, with 16 bases between. Germline CDR1 SEHNR, CDR2 FQNEAQ (reference sequence). The CDR3 nucleotides read TGTGCCAGCAGCTCCCCGGGGAACGAAATCTACGAGCAGTACTTC. Translated: CASSSPGNEIYEQYF.

The V gene is TRBV5-1, the J gene TRBJ1-1; weak D call: TRBD1 (6 bases). CDR1 and CDR2 (germline): SGHRS, YFSETQ. This CDR3 comprises 15 residues. V was pared by 3 bases and J by 1 base, with 13 bases between. The CDR3 sequence: CASSSTGNANTEAFF. The DNA for the CDR3 is TGCGCCAGCAGCTCTACAGGGAATGCGAACACTGAAGCTTTCTTT.

The table lists this clone with a few counts. In nucleotides, the CDR3 is TGCAGCGTTGCCCCAGGGGTAGCGAGCGAAAAACTGTTTTTT. It yields the protein CSVAPGVASEKLFF. The rearrangement links TRBV29-1 to TRBJ1-4, with D possibly being TRBD1 (6 bases). Trimming left V 4 bases short and J 8 bases short, with 17 bases between. This CDR3 contains 14 residues. Per the germline V gene, CDR1 is SQVTM and CDR2 is ANQGSEA.

This clone was picked up one time. The chain is built from TRBV21-1 and TRBJ1-6; the table's D call TRBD1 went unverified against the DNA. TRBV21-1 is assigned pseudogene status. CDR3 length equals 19 residues. The CDR3 region has the DNA TGTGCCAGCAGCAGGAACCGGCTTCGTTCCGACATCTATAATTCACCCCTCCACTTT. Translation gives CASSRNRLRSDIYNSPLHF.

V gene TRBV4-3 combines with J gene TRBJ2-7; no firm D call. The V gene lost 4 bases and the J gene lost 9 bases, with 19 bases spanning the gap. In germline, CDR1 is LGHNA, CDR2 YSLEER. This CDR3 has 14 residues. Here the CDR3 DNA reads TGCGCCAGCAGCCCCCCGCCCTTTGACTCAGGGCAGTACGTC. Protein sequence: CASSPPPFDSGQYV.

This sequence joins TRBV7-2 and TRBJ1-2; D ambiguous. CDR1 is SGHTA, CDR2 FQGNSA, per germline. Trimming removed 1 base from V and 5 bases from J, with 11 bases in between. The CDR3 sequence is 14 residues long. The CDR3 protein is CASSLEQARYGYTF. CDR3 nucleotides: TGTGCCAGCAGCTTAGAGCAGGCTAGATATGGCTACACCTTC.

J is TRBJ2-4 and V is TRBV3-1 (or the pseudogene TRBV3-2); no clear D. Germline loops: CDR1 LGHDT, CDR2 YNNKEL (reference sequence). The CDR3 consists of 17 residues. Trimming stripped 1 base from V and 0 bases from J, with 13 bases between. The CDR3 nucleotides are TGTGCCAGCAGCCAAGGCACTCGATTGCTAGCCAAAAACATTCAGTACTTC. As protein: CASSQGTRLLAKNIQYF.

The table lists this clone with a few counts. The rearrangement joins TRBV5-4 to TRBJ2-2, with TRBD1 matching over 10 bases. J gave up 8 bases and V 0 bases, and 10 bases lay outside the gene matches. Germline lookup yields CDR1 SGHNT and CDR2 YYREEE (reference sequence). The CDR3 runs to 17 residues. CDR3 in amino acids: CASSLGQGASLSGELFF. CDR3 nucleotides: TGTGCCAGCAGCTTGGGACAGGGGGCAAGTCTGTCGGGGGAGCTGTTTTTT.

V is TRBV6-5 and J is TRBJ1-5, with TRBD1 identical over 7 bases. The CDR3 sequence is 13 residues long. Per the germline V gene, CDR1 is MNHEY and CDR2 is SVGAGI. Trimming at V came to 11 bases and at J to 3 bases, leaving 7 bases not matched to a gene. In DNA form, the CDR3 reads TGTGCCTCGGCAGGGGGTGACAATCAGCCCCAGCATTTT. Amino acids: CASAGGDNQPQHF.

J is TRBJ2-2 and V is TRBV11-3; 8 bases align to TRBD1. CDR3 length: 16 residues. The V and J ends lost 6 bases and 5 bases, in that order; junction bases with no gene match: 11. Per germline, CDR1 SGHNT and CDR2 YENEEA. CDR3 protein: CASRYGQGRGTGELFF. In nucleotides, the CDR3 is TGTGCCAGCAGATATGGACAGGGAAGGGGGACCGGGGAGCTGTTTTTT.

The chain joins TRBV6-2 or TRBV6-3 to TRBJ1-5; 7 nucleotides match TRBD1. With V trimmed by 5 bases and J by 3 bases, 4 bases remained unmatched. Germline V gene sequence: CDR1 MNHEY, CDR2 SVGEGT. CDR3 length: 14 residues. CDR3 amino acids: CASSRDRLNQPQHF. The CDR3 DNA reads TGTGCCAGCAGTCGGGACAGACTCAATCAGCCCCAGCATTTT.

The chain links TRBV19 to TRBJ1-2, with TRBD1 matching over 11 bases. This CDR3 spans 15 amino acids. Germline V lookup: CDR1 LNHDA, CDR2 SQIVND (reference sequence). Trimming took 3 bases from V and 5 from J; bases not matched to a gene: 5. This CDR3 reads CASSIGQGASYGYTF. CDR3 bases: TGTGCCAGTAGTATCGGACAGGGGGCGTCTTATGGCTACACCTTC. The whole variable domain, remainder taken from reference TRBV19 and TRBJ1-2, is DGGITQSPKYLFRKEGQNVTLSCEQNLNHDAMYWYRQDPGQGLRLIYYSQIVNDFQKGDIAEGYSVSREKKESFPLTVTSAQKNPTAFYLCASSIGQGASYGYTFGSGTRLTVV.

The chain uses TRBV7-9 and TRBJ2-5; 12 positions match TRBD2. Germline trimming cut 5 bases from V and 5 bases from J; bases unmatched to any gene: 9. This CDR3 region has 16 residues. Germline CDR1 reads SEHNR; CDR2 reads FQNEAQ (reference sequence). The CDR3 DNA reads as TGTGCCAGCAGCAAACCTAGCGGGAGGGCCGGGGAGACCCAGTACTTC. Encoded protein: CASSKPSGRAGETQYF.

This chain connects TRBV5-1 to TRBJ1-3; no clear D gene. Trimming left V 4 bases short and J 2 bases short, with 4 bases between. Germline CDR1 reads SGHRS; CDR2 reads YFSETQ. This CDR3 has 12 residues. CDR3 amino acids: CASSAPGNTIYF. The CDR3 region has the DNA TGCGCCAGCAGCGCCCCTGGAAACACCATATATTTT.

CDR3 region: CATSISTHRDEQYF. CDR3 nucleotides: TGTGCCACCAGCATATCCACCCACAGGGACGAGCAGTACTTC. The chain combines TRBV15 with TRBJ2-7, with D tentatively TRBD1 (6 bases). The CDR3 has 14 amino acids. V lost 4 bases, J lost 5 bases, and 15 bases lay in between. Germline assignment: CDR1 LNHNV and CDR2 YYDKDF (reference sequence).